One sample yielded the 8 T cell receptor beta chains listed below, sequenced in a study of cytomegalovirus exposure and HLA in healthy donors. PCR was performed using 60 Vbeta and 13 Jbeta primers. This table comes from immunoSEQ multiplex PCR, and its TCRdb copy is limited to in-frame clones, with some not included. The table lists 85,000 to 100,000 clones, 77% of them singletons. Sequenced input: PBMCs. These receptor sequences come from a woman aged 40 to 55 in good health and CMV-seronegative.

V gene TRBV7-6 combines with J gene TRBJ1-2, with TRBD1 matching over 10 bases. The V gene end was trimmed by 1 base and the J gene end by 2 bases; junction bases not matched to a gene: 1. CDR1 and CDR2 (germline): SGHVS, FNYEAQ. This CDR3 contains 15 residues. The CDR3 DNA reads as TGTGCCAGCAGCTTAGGACAGGGGGCGAACTATGGCTACACCTTC. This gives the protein CASSLGQGANYGYTF.

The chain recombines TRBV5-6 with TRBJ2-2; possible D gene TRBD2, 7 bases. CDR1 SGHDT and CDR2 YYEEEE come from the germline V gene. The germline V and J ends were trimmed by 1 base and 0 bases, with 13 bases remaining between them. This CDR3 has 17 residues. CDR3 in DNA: TGTGCCAGCAGCTTGTTCGTCGGGGGGCCGAACACCGGGGAGCTGTTTTTT. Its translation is CASSLFVGGPNTGELFF.

CDR3 amino acids: CASSVAFGVSGTFSTDTQYF. DNA of the CDR3: TGTGCCAGCAGCGTAGCTTTTGGGGTTTCCGGGACATTTAGCACAGATACGCAGTATTTT. The V gene is TRBV9, the J gene TRBJ2-3; D perhaps matches TRBD1 (6 bases). The CDR3 totals 20 residues. Germline V gene data show CDR1 as SGDLS and CDR2 as YYNGEE. Trimming stripped 0 bases from V and 0 bases from J, with 23 bases between.

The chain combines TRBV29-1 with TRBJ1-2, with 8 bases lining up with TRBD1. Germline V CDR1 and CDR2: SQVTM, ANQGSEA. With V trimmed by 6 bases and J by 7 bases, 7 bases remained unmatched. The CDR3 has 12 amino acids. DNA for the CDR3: TGCAGCGTGGACAGGGCTGTTATTGGCTACACCTTC. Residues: CSVDRAVIGYTF.

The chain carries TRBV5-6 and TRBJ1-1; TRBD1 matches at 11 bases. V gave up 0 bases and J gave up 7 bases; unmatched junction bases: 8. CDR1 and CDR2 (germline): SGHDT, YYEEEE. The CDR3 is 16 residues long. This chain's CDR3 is CASSLVGTGGSGEAFF. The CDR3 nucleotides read TGTGCCAGCAGCTTGGTAGGGACAGGGGGTTCTGGTGAAGCTTTCTTT. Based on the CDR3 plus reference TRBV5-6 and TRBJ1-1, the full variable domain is DAGVTQSPTHLIKTRGQQVTLRCSPKSGHDTVSWYQQALGQGPQFIFQYYEEEERQRGNFPDRFSGHQFPNYSSELNVNALLLGDSALYLCASSLVGTGGSGEAFFGQGTRLTVV.

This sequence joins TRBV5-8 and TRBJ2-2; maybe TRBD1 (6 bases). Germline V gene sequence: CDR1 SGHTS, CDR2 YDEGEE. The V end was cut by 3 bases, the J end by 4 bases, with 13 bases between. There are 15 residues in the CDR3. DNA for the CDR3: TGTGCCAGCAGCTCAGGGGACCTCCTCACCGGGGAGCTGTTTTTT. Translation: CASSSGDLLTGELFF.

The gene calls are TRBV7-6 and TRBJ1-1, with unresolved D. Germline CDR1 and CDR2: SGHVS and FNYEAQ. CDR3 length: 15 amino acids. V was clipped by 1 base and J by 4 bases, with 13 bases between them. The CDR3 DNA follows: TGTGCCAGCAGCTTAGGGCCCGGGAAGGGCACTGAAGCTTTCTTT. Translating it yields CASSLGPGKGTEAFF.

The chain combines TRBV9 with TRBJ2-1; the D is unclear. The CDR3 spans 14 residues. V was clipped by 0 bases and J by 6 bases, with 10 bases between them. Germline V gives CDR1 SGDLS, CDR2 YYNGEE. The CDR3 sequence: CASSVVTDFNEQFF. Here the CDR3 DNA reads TGTGCCAGCAGCGTAGTGACCGACTTCAATGAGCAGTTCTTC.